These 13 T cell receptor beta chains originate from one sample sequenced in a study of cytomegalovirus exposure and HLA in healthy donors. The PCR had 60 Vbeta and 13 Jbeta primers. Assay: immunoSEQ multiplex PCR; the TCRdb copy retains only in-frame clones and omits some. The data hold around 120,000 clones, with roughly 80% observed a single time. The sample consisted of PBMCs. These receptor sequences come from a man aged 55 to 70 in good health and CMV-seropositive.

The chain employs TRBV9 and TRBJ2-2; 9 nucleotides agree with TRBD1. This CDR3 contains 15 residues. V was clipped by 6 bases and J by 4 bases; unmatched bases: 7. Germline V gene lookup returns CDR1 SGDLS and CDR2 YYNGEE. The CDR3 DNA is TGTGCCAGCACCCCGGGACAGGGTCTCACCGGGGAGCTGTTTTTT. This gives the protein CASTPGQGLTGELFF. The whole variable domain, filled in from reference TRBV9 and TRBJ2-2, reads DSGVTQTPKHLITATGQRVTLRCSPRSGDLSVYWYQQSLDQGLQFLIQYYNGEERAKGNILERFSAQQFPDLHSELNLSSLELGDSALYFCASTPGQGLTGELFFGEGSRLTVL.

V is TRBV4-1 and J is TRBJ2-3; possibly TRBD2 for D (6 bases). V dropped 6 bases and J dropped 5 bases, with 18 bases sitting between them. CDR1 MGHRA and CDR2 YSYEKL come from the germline V gene. The CDR3 consists of 15 residues. The CDR3 DNA is TGCGCCAGCAGGCCTGCCGGGAGCGGTATAGATACGCAGTATTTT. Translation: CASRPAGSGIDTQYF.

This chain connects TRBV5-1 to TRBJ2-5, with D possibly TRBD2 on 5 matching bases. The CDR3 has 13 residues. V was shortened by 2 bases and J by 1 base, with 6 bases between the two germline ends. The V gene's germline CDR1 is SGHRS and CDR2 YFSETQ. CDR3 DNA: TGCGCCAGCAGCTTTCGGGGCCAAGAGACCCAGTACTTC. It specifies CASSFRGQETQYF.

The V call is TRBV7-8, the J call TRBJ1-2; the D is unclear. Per the germline V gene, CDR1 is SGHVS and CDR2 is FQNEAQ. CDR3 length equals 13 residues. V was pared by 1 base and J by 5 bases, with 8 bases between. The CDR3 region is CASSLGTGYGYTF. The DNA of the CDR3 is TGTGCCAGCAGCTTAGGGACGGGGTATGGCTACACCTTC. The full variable domain, its missing parts supplied by reference TRBV7-8 and TRBJ1-2, is GAGVSQSPRYKVAKRGQDVALRCDPISGHVSLFWYQQALGQGPEFLTYFQNEAQLDKSGLPSDRFFAERPEGSVSTLKIQRTQQEDSAVYLCASSLGTGYGYTFGSGTRLTVV.

This clone was counted a few times. DNA for the CDR3: TGTGCCAGCACCAGAGACAGAAAACAAGAGACCCAGTACTTC. It codes for CASTRDRKQETQYF. The chain recombines TRBV2 with TRBJ2-5; the D gene is possibly TRBD1 (5 bases). Per the germline V gene, CDR1 is SNHLY and CDR2 is FYNNEI. The CDR3 is 14 residues long. Trimming left V 7 bases short and J 2 bases short, with 14 bases between.

CDR3 in amino acids: CASSATGHSNQPQHF. CDR3 nucleotides: TGTGCCAGCAGTGCCACGGGACATAGCAATCAGCCCCAGCATTTT. This rearrangement joins TRBV2 to TRBJ1-5; tentative D call: TRBD1 (6 bases). There are 15 residues in the CDR3. Germline V gene sequence: CDR1 SNHLY, CDR2 FYNNEI. V gave up 4 bases and J gave up 0 bases, with 10 bases separating them.

This clone appeared once. The chain recombines TRBV2 with TRBJ2-7, with TRBD2 matching 11 bases. Looked up from germline, CDR1 is SNHLY and CDR2 is FYNNEI. Unmatched junction bases numbered 7, after V lost 6 bases and J lost 9 bases. CDR3 length: 13 amino acids. The CDR3: CASRDGLAGPQYF. CDR3 sequence (DNA): TGTGCCAGCAGGGATGGACTAGCGGGCCCGCAGTACTTC.

The chain links TRBV6-8 to TRBJ2-1; 11 bases line up with TRBD1. In germline, CDR1 is MNHGY, CDR2 SAAAGT. Trimming took 4 bases from V and 6 from J; bases not matched to a gene: 8. This CDR3 is 16 amino acids long. CDR3 sequence (DNA): TGTGCCAGCAGTTCAGTCGACGGGACAGGGGGCAATGAGCAGTTCTTC. Translated: CASSSVDGTGGNEQFF.

J is TRBJ2-5 and V is TRBV11-2; TRBD2 matches 8 bases. J was trimmed by 4 bases and V by 4 bases; bases with no gene match: 8. The CDR3 has 15 amino acids. Germline CDR1 and CDR2: SGHAT and FQNNGV. CDR3 in amino acids: CASSSSGGRGETQYF. In DNA, the CDR3 is TGTGCCAGCAGCTCCTCGGGGGGGAGGGGAGAGACCCAGTACTTC.

Remarks on this clone: This sample also contains other DNA sequences that code for the same CDR3. Here the CDR3 DNA reads TGTGCCAGCAGCTTAGAAGGGGAGGACACTGAAGCTTTCTTT. Translation: CASSLEGEDTEAFF. The rearrangement uses TRBV11-3 and TRBJ1-1; possible D gene TRBD1, 5 bases. V was clipped by 0 bases and J by 3 bases, with 8 bases between them. The CDR3 sequence is 14 residues long. The germline CDR1 and CDR2 sequences are SGHNT and YENEEA.

The chain recombines TRBV4-2 with TRBJ1-5, with a tentative D call TRBD1 (6 bases). Trimming pared 1 base from V and 7 bases from J, leaving 11 bases between. Per germline, CDR1 LGHNA and CDR2 YNFKEQ. The CDR3 length is 14 residues. This CDR3 is CASSQAGAGQPQHF. The DNA for the CDR3 is TGTGCCAGCAGCCAAGCAGGGGCCGGGCAGCCCCAGCATTTT.

The rearrangement links TRBV11-2 to TRBJ1-1; TRBD1 might be the D (6 bases). V was cut by 6 bases and J by 4 bases, with 12 bases left in between. This CDR3 has 13 amino acids. Germline CDR1 reads SGHAT; CDR2 reads FQNNGV. CDR3 sequence reads: CASSLRGGTEAFF. In nucleotides, the CDR3 is TGTGCCAGCAGTCTAAGGGGGGGCACTGAAGCTTTCTTT. Full variable domain (remainder filled in from reference TRBV11-2 and TRBJ1-1): EAGVAQSPRYKIIEKRQSVAFWCNPISGHATLYWYQQILGQGPKLLIQFQNNGVVDDSQLPKDRFSAERLKGVDSTLKIQPAKLEDSAVYLCASSLRGGTEAFFGQGTRLTVV.

This sequence joins TRBV19 and TRBJ2-5, with 8 bases fitting TRBD1. The end of the DNA is better explained by TRBJ2-7, so the J call may be wrong. The CDR3 has 13 residues. CDR1 LNHDA and CDR2 SQIVND come from the germline V gene (reference sequence). CDR3 nucleotides: TGTGCCAGTAGTAAACAGGGGGCCTACGAGCAGTACTTC. Its translation is CASSKQGAYEQYF.